This T cell receptor (beta chain) was identified during a study of blood T cell repertoires in COVID-19. V lost 6 bases and J lost 3; bases outside the gene matches: 6. Looked up from germline, CDR1 is MNHEY and CDR2 is SMNVEV (reference sequence). This CDR3 has 15 residues. The protocol was immunoSEQ multiplex PCR, while the TCRdb copy is restricted to in-frame clones and leaves out a portion. The table has 88,000 or so clones, roughly 85% seen once. The chain links TRBV27 to TRBJ2-1; 9 bases map to TRBD1. The receptor was isolated from a man in his 60s with acute or convalescent COVID-19. Sequencing input: peripheral blood. CDR3 bases: TGTGCCAGCAGACTCGACAGGGGGGACTACAATGAGCAGTTCTTC. Its protein is CASRLDRGDYNEQFF.